These T cell receptor beta chains were read from a single sample in a study of Ad26.COV2.S vaccination and SARS-CoV-2 variants. The protocol was immunoSEQ multiplex PCR, while the TCRdb copy is restricted to in-frame clones and leaves out a portion. The sample lists around 250,000 clones, about 83% occurring once. The sample was peripheral blood, taken in a trial of Ad26.COV2.S vaccine versus placebo. The receptors derive from a person aged 18-60 years who received the Ad26.COV2.S COVID-19 vaccine or a placebo. CDR3s leave out the opening cysteine and the closing phenylalanine or tryptophan.

J gene,V gene,CDR3 protein
TRBJ1-1,TRBV15,ATSKSPGRGRDTEAF
TRBJ2-4,TRBV12-3/TRBV12-4,ASSPTRKNIQY
TRBJ1-2,TRBV23-1,ASRGEREGNNYGYT
TRBJ2-7,TRBV19,ASSPQTGTGPYEQY
TRBJ2-2,TRBV4-3,ASSQDLLNTGELF
TRBJ2-3,TRBV30,AWSFFGGDTQY
TRBJ1-2,TRBV14,ASSQSYRVNYGYT
TRBJ2-1,TRBV7-9,ASSLLNEQF
TRBJ1-2,TRBV28,ASTAGHHYGYT
TRBJ1-2,TRBV9,ASSAGAGAGHNYGYT
TRBJ2-2,TRBV6-5,ASSYKDGNTGELF
TRBJ1-2,TRBV4-3,ASSQDGQANYGYT
TRBJ1-4,TRBV30,AWSGGTNEKLF